The next 30 T cell receptor beta chains were all read from a single sample in a study of T cell responses to AZD1222 COVID-19 vaccine. Using immunoSEQ multiplex PCR, the repertoire was profiled, and TCRdb retains in-frame clones only, with some absent. The data hold around 150,000 clones, with approximately 90% observed a single time. The material was peripheral blood, obtained 28 days after the second AZD1222 dose. These receptors came from an adult who received the AZD1222 COVID-19 vaccine.

In its sample, this clone was seen once. This chain links TRBV11-1 with TRBJ1-2; D is uncertain. The CDR3 spans 15 residues. Germline lookup yields CDR1 SGHAT and CDR2 FQDESV (reference sequence). The V gene lost 0 bases and the J gene lost 2 bases, with 10 bases spanning the gap. This CDR3 reads CASSLASSSNYGYTF. CDR3 DNA sequence: TGTGCCAGCAGCTTAGCCTCGAGCAGCAACTATGGCTACACCTTC.

The rearrangement uses TRBV18 and TRBJ2-5; D possibly corresponds to TRBD1 (7 bases). Per the germline V gene, CDR1 is KGHSH and CDR2 is LQKENI. The CDR3 totals 17 residues. V was cut by 3 bases and J by 7 bases, with 24 bases left in between. CDR3 amino acids: CASSPPNKGQLEGTQYF. As DNA, the CDR3 is TGTGCCAGCTCACCGCCAAATAAGGGACAGTTGGAGGGGACCCAGTACTTC. The full variable domain, rest sourced from reference TRBV18 and TRBJ2-5, is NAGVMQNPRHLVRRRGQEARLRCSPMKGHSHVYWYRQLPEEGLKFMVYLQKENIIDESGMPKERFSAEFPKEGPSILRIQQVVRGDSAAYFCASSPPNKGQLEGTQYFGPGTRLLVL.

The chain recombines TRBV10-3 with TRBJ1-2, with a weak D call TRBD1 (5 bases). The V gene lost 2 bases and the J gene lost 9 bases, with 13 bases spanning the gap. From germline, CDR1 is ENHRY and CDR2 SYGVKD. CDR3 size: 13 residues. Written as DNA, the CDR3 is TGTGCCATCAGTGAGGGCCAGGGTAGTAGCTACACCTTC. Protein sequence: CAISEGQGSSYTF.

This chain joins TRBV6-1 and TRBJ1-2, with unresolved D. The V end was cut by 1 base, the J end by 6 bases, with 18 bases between. CDR1 and CDR2 (germline): MNHNS, SASEGT. This CDR3 has 16 residues. CDR3 DNA: TGTGCCAGCAGTGAAGGGCGGGCGTTGCCCACCAATGGCTACACCTTC. Its translation is CASSEGRALPTNGYTF.

In this sample, this clone turned up a few times. Other DNA variants within this sample encode the same CDR3. The genes are TRBV5-4 and TRBJ1-1, with D perhaps TRBD1 (5 bases). The CDR3 is 16 amino acids. V gave up 4 bases and J gave up 0 bases, with 16 bases separating them. Germline V gives CDR1 SGHNT, CDR2 YYREEE (reference sequence). The DNA of the CDR3 is TGTGCCAGCAGCCTAGGAGGGGAGGAACTGAACACTGAAGCTTTCTTT. This encodes CASSLGGEELNTEAFF.

The chain uses TRBV11-2 and TRBJ2-5; 7 bases match TRBD2. Trimming at V came to 5 bases and at J to 5 bases, leaving 14 bases not matched to a gene. The CDR3 has 16 amino acids. Per the germline V gene, CDR1 is SGHAT and CDR2 is FQNNGV. The CDR3, as DNA: TGTGCCAGCAGCCGGGAGCCAGCGGGAAGGGGTGAGACCCAGTACTTC. This codes for CASSREPAGRGETQYF.

The V gene is TRBV30, the J gene TRBJ1-5, with a weak D call TRBD1 (6 bases). V was shortened by 4 bases and J by 6 bases, with 16 bases between the two germline ends. Germline CDR1 reads GTSNPN; CDR2 reads SVGIG (reference sequence). The CDR3 runs to 14 residues. The CDR3 coding sequence is TGTGCCTGGACCCGAGGGGGGATCAGTCAGCCCCAGCATTTT. Translating gives CAWTRGGISQPQHF.

V usage is TRBV2 and J usage is TRBJ1-4, with 8 bases matching TRBD1. This CDR3 is 15 amino acids long. Losses at the gene ends were 3 bases for V and 3 bases for J; bases not matched to a gene: 3. The germline CDR1 and CDR2 sequences are SNHLY and FYNNEI. The CDR3 loop reads CASSDQGASNEKLFF. The CDR3 DNA is TGTGCCAGCAGTGATCAGGGGGCTTCTAATGAAAAACTGTTTTTT.

The V call is TRBV2, the J call TRBJ1-6; maybe TRBD1 (5 bases). The germline V gene encodes CDR1 SNHLY and CDR2 FYNNEI. The length of the CDR3 is 15 residues. Trimming left V 6 bases short and J 5 bases short, with 14 bases between. CDR3 protein: CASRSEGSNNSPLHF. The CDR3 nucleotides are TGTGCCAGCAGGAGCGAGGGGAGTAATAATTCACCCCTCCACTTT.

The V gene is TRBV5-4, the J gene TRBJ2-1; perhaps TRBD1 as D (5 bases). The CDR3 has 15 residues. Trimming shortened V by 4 bases and J by 2 bases, and 13 bases separated the two germline ends. CDR1 and CDR2 from the germline V gene are SGHNT and YYREEE (reference sequence). CDR3 bases: TGTGCCAGCAGCCAAGACAGCGAGGCCTACAATGAGCAGTTCTTC. Amino acid sequence: CASSQDSEAYNEQFF.

The chain employs TRBV27 and TRBJ1-6, with TRBD1 as a possible D gene (5 bases). Trimming took 6 bases from V and 7 from J, leaving 16 bases between them. Per germline, CDR1 MNHEY and CDR2 SMNVEV (reference sequence). The CDR3 consists of 15 residues. This chain's CDR3 is CASRERTGLNSPLHF. The CDR3 DNA reads TGTGCCAGCAGAGAAAGAACAGGATTGAATTCACCCCTCCACTTT.

The V and J genes are TRBV10-1 and TRBJ2-1; 16 nucleotides align to TRBD2. The CDR3 has 18 amino acids. Germline values: CDR1 WNHNN, CDR2 SYGVQD (reference sequence). The V segment lost 10 bases and the J segment 0 bases; nucleotides outside the gene matches: 9. CDR3 loop: CANPPGLAGGSSYNEQFF. CDR3 DNA: TGCGCCAACCCCCCGGGACTAGCGGGGGGGAGCTCCTACAATGAGCAGTTCTTC.

The chain carries TRBV6-6 and TRBJ2-7, with 9 bases aligning to TRBD1. Unmatched junction bases numbered 8, after V lost 6 bases and J lost 2 bases. The CDR3 is 15 residues long. Germline V CDR1 and CDR2: MNHNY, SVGAGI (reference sequence). CDR3 loop: CASSPPGQGTYEQYF. CDR3 coding DNA: TGTGCCAGCAGCCCCCCGGGACAGGGTACCTACGAGCAGTACTTC.

The chain joins TRBV5-1 to TRBJ1-1; no reliable D call. The ends were cut back, 1 base at V and 0 bases at J, with 10 bases in the middle. This CDR3 spans 15 amino acids. Per the germline V gene, CDR1 is SGHRS and CDR2 is YFSETQ. CDR3 coding DNA: TGCGCCAGCAGCTTGATGGCAGTGATGAACACTGAAGCTTTCTTT. Translating gives CASSLMAVMNTEAFF.

The J gene is TRBJ1-1, the V gene TRBV19; 9 bases match TRBD1. The CDR3 contains 15 residues. Per germline, CDR1 LNHDA and CDR2 SQIVND (reference sequence). V dropped 10 bases and J dropped 0; count of bases not matched to a gene: 9. The CDR3 DNA follows: TGTGCCACCCTGCCGGGACAGGGCGTGAACACTGAAGCTTTCTTT. As protein: CATLPGQGVNTEAFF.

The chain combines TRBV19 with TRBJ1-2; TRBD1 aligns across 7 bases. Unmatched junction bases numbered 11, after V lost 4 bases and J lost 3 bases. There are 16 residues in the CDR3. Germline V gene sequence: CDR1 LNHDA, CDR2 SQIVND (reference sequence). This CDR3 reads CASSKGQQLLDYGYTF. The DNA of the CDR3 is TGTGCCAGTAGTAAGGGACAGCAACTACTAGACTATGGCTACACCTTC.

The chain links TRBV27 to TRBJ2-7; 7 positions agree with TRBD2. Looked up from germline, CDR1 is MNHEY and CDR2 is SMNVEV (reference sequence). J lost 2 bases, V lost 2 bases, and 6 bases had no gene match. The CDR3 has 15 residues. Here the CDR3 reads CASSLRGRAAYEQYF. In DNA form, the CDR3 reads TGTGCCAGCAGTTTACGTGGGAGGGCCGCCTACGAGCAGTACTTC.

Here the CDR3 reads CASSLEAGPPYEQYF. CDR3 in DNA: TGTGCCAGCAGCTTAGAGGCAGGACCTCCCTACGAGCAGTACTTC. The chain couples TRBV7-3 to TRBJ2-7; D gene unclear. From germline, CDR1 is SGHTA and CDR2 FQGTGA. V was cut by 2 bases and J by 2 bases, with 13 bases left in between. The CDR3 totals 15 residues.

The chain employs TRBV29-1 and TRBJ1-1; D gene ambiguous. CDR1 and CDR2 from the germline V gene are SQVTM and ANQGSEA. The CDR3 sequence is 13 residues long. V dropped 1 base and J dropped 4 bases, with 10 bases sitting between them. The CDR3 loop reads CSVEAQRSTEAFF. The DNA of the CDR3 is TGCAGCGTTGAAGCCCAGAGGTCCACTGAAGCTTTCTTT. Based on the CDR3 plus reference TRBV29-1 and TRBJ1-1, the full variable domain is SAVISQKPSRDICQRGTSLTIQCQVDSQVTMMFWYRQQPGQSLTLIATANQGSEATYESGFVIDKFPISRPNLTFSTLTVSNMSPEDSSIYLCSVEAQRSTEAFFGQGTRLTVV.

The V gene is TRBV5-1, the J gene TRBJ2-5, with TRBD1 as a possible D gene (6 bases). The CDR3 runs to 12 residues. V shed 4 bases and J shed 5 bases, with 9 bases lying between them. The germline CDR1 and CDR2 sequences are SGHRS and YFSETQ. In DNA form, the CDR3 reads TGCGCCAGCAGCCAGGGGTGGGAGACCCAGTACTTC. Translated, it gives CASSQGWETQYF.

The chain is built from TRBV12-3 or TRBV12-4 and TRBJ2-5, with D possibly being TRBD1 (6 bases). This CDR3 is built from 13 residues. Trimming shortened V by 7 bases and J by 3 bases, and 12 bases separated the two germline ends. The CDR3 coding sequence is TGTGCCAGCACCTCCACAGGGAAAGAGACCCAGTACTTC. Translation gives CASTSTGKETQYF.

This rearrangement joins TRBV6-1 to TRBJ2-7; 8 bases fit TRBD2. Germline V gene data show CDR1 as MNHNS and CDR2 as SASEGT. CDR3 length: 15 amino acids. V was pared by 0 bases and J by 2 bases, with 3 bases of the junction left unmatched. The CDR3 loop is CASSEAPGGAYEQYF. DNA for the CDR3: TGTGCCAGCAGTGAAGCGCCCGGGGGGGCCTACGAGCAGTACTTC.

V usage is TRBV30 and J usage is TRBJ1-1; TRBD1 might be the D (6 bases). With 8 bases removed from V and 2 bases from J, the gap between germline ends came to 15 bases. In germline, CDR1 is GTSNPN, CDR2 SVGIG (reference sequence). The CDR3 covers 13 residues. As DNA, the CDR3 is TGTGCCGCAGGGAGGGGGGTAAACACTGAAGCTTTCTTT. Translated, it gives CAAGRGVNTEAFF.

V usage is TRBV7-6 and J usage is TRBJ1-2; D gene ambiguous. The CDR3 length is 16 residues. CDR1 SGHVS and CDR2 FNYEAQ come from the germline V gene. Trimming removed 5 bases from V and 1 base from J, with 17 bases in between. CDR3 coding DNA: TGTGCCAGCAGCCCCGGATGGGTCAGAAGTAACTATGGCTACACCTTC. Translated: CASSPGWVRSNYGYTF.

This clone was found a few times. The chain links TRBV18 to TRBJ1-6; TRBD1 aligns across 7 bases. The junction had 5 bases not matched to a gene; V was cut back by 6 bases and J by 6 bases. CDR3 length: 14 residues. The V gene's germline CDR1 is KGHSH and CDR2 LQKENI. CDR3 nucleotides: TGTGCCAGCTCGCCAGACAGGGTTAATTCACCCCTCCACTTT. Protein: CASSPDRVNSPLHF.

The V call is TRBV15, the J call TRBJ1-2, with a possible D match to TRBD1 (6 bases). The CDR3 has 13 residues. Per germline, CDR1 LNHNV and CDR2 YYDKDF (reference sequence). V dropped 6 bases and J dropped 4 bases, with 12 bases sitting between them. This chain's CDR3 is CATRPFRGYGYTF. In DNA form, the CDR3 reads TGTGCCACCAGACCATTCAGGGGCTATGGCTACACCTTC. Supplemented by reference TRBV15 and TRBJ1-2, the full variable domain reads DAMVIQNPRYQVTQFGKPVTLSCSQTLNHNVMYWYQQKSSQAPKLLFHYYDKDFNNEADTPDNFQSRRPNTSFCFLDIRSPGLGDTAMYLCATRPFRGYGYTFGSGTRLTVV.

This chain connects TRBV19 to TRBJ2-4; unclear D gene. Trimming stripped 4 bases from V and 6 bases from J, with 16 bases between. The CDR3 has 15 amino acids. The germline V gene encodes CDR1 LNHDA and CDR2 SQIVND (reference sequence). The CDR3 DNA sequence: TGTGCCAGTAGTAGGCAGACGGCATCTTTAAACATTCAGTACTTC. Translation: CASSRQTASLNIQYF.

Here the CDR3 reads CASSLSGTDSGNTIYF. The CDR3 DNA is TGTGCCAGCAGCTTGTCCGGGACAGATTCTGGAAACACCATATATTTT. This chain links TRBV4-2 with TRBJ1-3; 7 bases map to TRBD1. V was pared by 5 bases and J by 1 base, with 8 bases of the junction left unmatched. This CDR3 has 16 amino acids. Germline V gene data show CDR1 as LGHNA and CDR2 as YNFKEQ.

This clone was picked up one time. This chain connects TRBV14 to TRBJ1-2; 8 nucleotides line up with TRBD1. The CDR3 contains 15 residues. The germline CDR1 and CDR2 sequences are SGHDN and FVKESK. After removal of 1 base from V and 8 bases from J, the junction contained 9 bases not matched to a gene. CDR3 nucleotides: TGTGCCAGCAGCCAAGGAGGGCAGGGGGCTCAAGGCTACACCTTC. This gives the protein CASSQGGQGAQGYTF. Together with reference TRBV14 and TRBJ1-2, the CDR3 gives the full variable domain: EAGVTQFPSHSVIEKGQTVTLRCDPISGHDNLYWYRRVMGKEIKFLLHFVKESKQDESGMPNNRFLAERTGGTYSTLKVQPAELEDSGVYFCASSQGGQGAQGYTFGSGTRLTVV.

This clone was seen a single time. V and J are TRBV19 and TRBJ1-1; 10 bases fit TRBD1. Germline V gene data show CDR1 as LNHDA and CDR2 as SQIVND (reference sequence). V was clipped by 6 bases and J by 5 bases; unmatched bases: 15. The CDR3 sequence is 17 residues long. The CDR3 loop is CASSTLQGQGVRTEAFF. CDR3 sequence (DNA): TGTGCCAGTAGCACGCTCCAAGGACAGGGGGTGAGGACTGAAGCTTTCTTT.